The rows below give T cell receptor beta chains drawn from one sample of a study of shared clonotypes between healthy human individuals. Sequenced by immunoSEQ multiplex PCR; TCRdb stores in-frame clones only, minus some. This table has fewer than 700,000 clones, around 95% appearing once. The sequencing input was naive CD8+ T cells sorted from blood. These receptors came from a woman in her thirties in good health. The CDR3 runs from the conserved cysteine through the conserved F or W. The D gene is left open where the match is weak. Clone size is stated in some rows and not others, as once, few, many or a class when expanded.

d_call	clone_size	v_call	j_call	cdr3_nt	cdr3_aa
TRBD2	NA	TRBV28	TRBJ2-2	TGTGCCAGCAGCCGGACGGGCTGGACTAGCGAGAACACCGGGGAGCTGTTTTTT	CASSRTGWTSENTGELFF
NA	NA	TRBV6-5	TRBJ1-5	TGTGCCAGCAGTTACTCGCAGAATCAGCCCCAGCATTTT	CASSYSQNQPQHF
NA	NA	TRBV14	TRBJ1-1	TGTGCCAGCAGCATCAGGAACACTGAAGCTTTCTTT	CASSIRNTEAFF
TRBD2	NA	TRBV27	TRBJ2-1	TGTGCCAGCAGTTCCGATCCGGGGGGAGTCGCCTACAATGAGCAGTTCTTC	CASSSDPGGVAYNEQFF
NA	NA	TRBV19	TRBJ2-1	TGTGCCAGTAGTATTGGGGAGGTCTACAATGAGCAGTTCTTC	CASSIGEVYNEQFF
TRBD1	few	TRBV30	TRBJ1-5	TGTGCCTGGACAACAGGGGTGGGCAATCAGCCCCAGCATTTT	CAWTTGVGNQPQHF
TRBD2	NA	TRBV7-9	TRBJ2-5	TGTGCCAGCAGCTTTCTAGCGGGAGCCCAAGAGACCCAGTACTTC	CASSFLAGAQETQYF
NA	NA	TRBV5-1	TRBJ2-2	TGCGCCAGCAGTTTTCACACTGGGACCGGGGAGCTGTTTTTT	CASSFHTGTGELFF
NA	NA	TRBV28	TRBJ2-2	TGTGCCAGCAGTTTACTCCGACAGGCGAACACCGGGGAGCTGTTTTTT	CASSLLRQANTGELFF
NA	NA	TRBV5-4	TRBJ2-5	TGTGCCAGCAGCTTTTGGTCAGCGGGTTGGGAGACCCAGTACTTC	CASSFWSAGWETQYF